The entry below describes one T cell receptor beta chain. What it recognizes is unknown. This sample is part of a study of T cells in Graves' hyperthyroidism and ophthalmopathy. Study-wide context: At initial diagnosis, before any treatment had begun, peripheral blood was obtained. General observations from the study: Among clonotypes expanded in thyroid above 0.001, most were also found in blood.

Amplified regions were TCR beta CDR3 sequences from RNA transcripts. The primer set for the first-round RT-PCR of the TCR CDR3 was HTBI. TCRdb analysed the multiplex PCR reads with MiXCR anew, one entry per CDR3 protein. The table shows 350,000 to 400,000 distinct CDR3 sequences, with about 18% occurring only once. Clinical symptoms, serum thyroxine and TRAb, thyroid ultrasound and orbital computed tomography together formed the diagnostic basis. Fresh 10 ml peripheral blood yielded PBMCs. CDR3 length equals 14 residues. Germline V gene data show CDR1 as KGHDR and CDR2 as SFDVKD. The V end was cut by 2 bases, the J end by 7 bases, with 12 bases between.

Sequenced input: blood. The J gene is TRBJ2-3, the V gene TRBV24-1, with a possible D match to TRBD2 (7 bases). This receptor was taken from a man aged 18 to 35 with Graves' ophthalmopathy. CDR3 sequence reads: CATSDWGGDHTQYF. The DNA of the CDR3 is TGTGCCACCAGTGATTGGGGGGGCGACCATACGCAGTATTTT.